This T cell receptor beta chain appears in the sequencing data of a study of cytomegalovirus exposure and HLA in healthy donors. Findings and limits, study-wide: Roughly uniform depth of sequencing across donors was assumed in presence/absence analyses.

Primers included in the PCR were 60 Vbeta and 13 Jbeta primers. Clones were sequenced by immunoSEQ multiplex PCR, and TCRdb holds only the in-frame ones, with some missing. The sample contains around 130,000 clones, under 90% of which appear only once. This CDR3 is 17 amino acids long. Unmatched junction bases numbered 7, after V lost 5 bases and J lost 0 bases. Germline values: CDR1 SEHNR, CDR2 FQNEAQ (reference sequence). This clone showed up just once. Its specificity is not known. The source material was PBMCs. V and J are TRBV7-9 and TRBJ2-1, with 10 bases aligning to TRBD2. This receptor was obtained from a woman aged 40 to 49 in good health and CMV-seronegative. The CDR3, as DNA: TGTGCCAGCAGCCCCCGGACTAGCGGTAGCTCCTACAATGAGCAGTTCTTC. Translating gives CASSPRTSGSSYNEQFF.